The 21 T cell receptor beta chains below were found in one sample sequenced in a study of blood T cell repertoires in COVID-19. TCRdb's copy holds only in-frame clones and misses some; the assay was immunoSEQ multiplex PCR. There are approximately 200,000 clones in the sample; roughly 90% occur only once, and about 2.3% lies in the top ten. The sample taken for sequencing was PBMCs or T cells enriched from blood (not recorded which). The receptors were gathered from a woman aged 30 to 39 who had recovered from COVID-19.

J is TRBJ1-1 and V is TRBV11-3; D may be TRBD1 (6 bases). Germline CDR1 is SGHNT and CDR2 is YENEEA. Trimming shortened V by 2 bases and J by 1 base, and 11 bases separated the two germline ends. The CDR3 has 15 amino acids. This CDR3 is CASSLLRGQNTEAFF. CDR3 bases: TGTGCCAGCAGCTTATTACGGGGACAGAACACTGAAGCTTTCTTT.

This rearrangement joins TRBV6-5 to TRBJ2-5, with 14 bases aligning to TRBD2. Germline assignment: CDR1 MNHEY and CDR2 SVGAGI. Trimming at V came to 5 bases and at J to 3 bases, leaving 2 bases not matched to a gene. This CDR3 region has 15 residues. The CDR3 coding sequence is TGTGCCAGCAGTCGACTAGCGGGGGGGGAAGAGACCCAGTACTTC. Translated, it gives CASSRLAGGEETQYF.

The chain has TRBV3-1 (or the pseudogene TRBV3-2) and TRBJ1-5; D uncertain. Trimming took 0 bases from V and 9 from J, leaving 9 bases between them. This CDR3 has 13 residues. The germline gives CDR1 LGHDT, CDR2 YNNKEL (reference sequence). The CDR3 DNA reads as TGTGCCAGCAGCCAAGATCCCCGAGCGCCCCAGCATTTT. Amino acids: CASSQDPRAPQHF.

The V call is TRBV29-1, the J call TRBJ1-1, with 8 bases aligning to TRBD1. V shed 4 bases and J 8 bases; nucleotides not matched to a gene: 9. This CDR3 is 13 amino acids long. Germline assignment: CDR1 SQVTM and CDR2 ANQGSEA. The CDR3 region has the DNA TGCAGCGTTGCTTGGCAGGGGGCTCCCGAAGCTTTCTTT. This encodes CSVAWQGAPEAFF.

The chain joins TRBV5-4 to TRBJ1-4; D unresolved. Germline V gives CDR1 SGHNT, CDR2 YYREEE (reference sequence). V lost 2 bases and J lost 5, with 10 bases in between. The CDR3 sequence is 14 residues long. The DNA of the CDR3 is TGTGCCAGCAGCTTTAAGGCAGGCAATGAAAAACTGTTTTTT. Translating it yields CASSFKAGNEKLFF.

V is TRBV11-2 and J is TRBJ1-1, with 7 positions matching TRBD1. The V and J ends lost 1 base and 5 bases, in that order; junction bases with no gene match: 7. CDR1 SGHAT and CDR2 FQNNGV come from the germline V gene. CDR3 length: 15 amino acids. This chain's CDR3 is CASSLGIRGWTEAFF. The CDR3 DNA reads TGTGCCAGCAGCTTAGGGATCAGGGGGTGGACTGAAGCTTTCTTT.

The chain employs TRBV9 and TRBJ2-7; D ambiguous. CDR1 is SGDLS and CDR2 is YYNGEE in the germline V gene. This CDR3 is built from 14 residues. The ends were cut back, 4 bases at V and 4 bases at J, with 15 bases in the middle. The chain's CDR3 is CASSSSSLSYEQYF. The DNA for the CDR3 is TGTGCCAGCAGCTCTTCGTCTCTTTCGTACGAGCAGTACTTC.

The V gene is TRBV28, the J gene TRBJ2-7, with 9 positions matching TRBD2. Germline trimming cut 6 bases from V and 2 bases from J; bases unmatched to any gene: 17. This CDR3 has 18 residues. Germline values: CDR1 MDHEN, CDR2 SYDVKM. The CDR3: CASRAFSASGGPTYEQYF. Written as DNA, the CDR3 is TGTGCCAGCAGAGCCTTCTCTGCCAGCGGGGGGCCAACCTACGAGCAGTACTTC.

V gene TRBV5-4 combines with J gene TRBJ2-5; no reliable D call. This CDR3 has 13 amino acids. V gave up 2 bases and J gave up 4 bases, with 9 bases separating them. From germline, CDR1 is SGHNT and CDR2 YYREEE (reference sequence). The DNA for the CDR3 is TGTGCCAGCAGCTTTTTTTCGGGAGAGACCCAGTACTTC. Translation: CASSFFSGETQYF.

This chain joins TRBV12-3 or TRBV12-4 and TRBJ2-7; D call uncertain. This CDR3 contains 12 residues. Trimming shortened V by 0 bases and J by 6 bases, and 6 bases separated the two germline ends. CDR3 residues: CASSLAPGEQYF. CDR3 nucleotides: TGTGCCAGCAGTTTAGCGCCCGGCGAGCAGTACTTC.

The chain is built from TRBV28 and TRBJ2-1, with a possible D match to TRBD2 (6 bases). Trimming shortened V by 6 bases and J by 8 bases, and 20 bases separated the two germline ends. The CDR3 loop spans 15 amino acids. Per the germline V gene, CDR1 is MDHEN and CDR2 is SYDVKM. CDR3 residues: CASRSPEGGFDEQFF. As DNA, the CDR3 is TGTGCCAGCAGATCCCCGGAGGGAGGATTCGATGAGCAGTTCTTC.

CDR3 amino acids: CATADRGGNEKLFF. The CDR3 DNA sequence: TGTGCCACAGCAGACAGGGGAGGTAATGAAAAACTGTTTTTT. The genes are TRBV24-1 and TRBJ1-4; TRBD1 agrees at 8 bases. The CDR3 is 14 amino acids. The V gene's germline CDR1 is KGHDR and CDR2 SFDVKD. J was trimmed by 4 bases and V by 10 bases; bases with no gene match: 7.

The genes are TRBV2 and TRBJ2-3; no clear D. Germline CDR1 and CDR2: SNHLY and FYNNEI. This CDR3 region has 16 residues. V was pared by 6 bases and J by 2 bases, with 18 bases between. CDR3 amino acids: CASSALAVIYTDTQYF. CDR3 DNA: TGTGCCAGCAGCGCGCTGGCGGTTATTTACACAGATACGCAGTATTTT.

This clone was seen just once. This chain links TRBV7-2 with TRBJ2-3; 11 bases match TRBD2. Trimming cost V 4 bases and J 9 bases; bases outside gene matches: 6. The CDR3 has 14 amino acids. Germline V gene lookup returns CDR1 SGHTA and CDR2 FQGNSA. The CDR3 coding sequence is TGTGCCAGCAGCTCTAGCGGGAGGAGGGAGACGCAGTATTTT. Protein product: CASSSSGRRETQYF.

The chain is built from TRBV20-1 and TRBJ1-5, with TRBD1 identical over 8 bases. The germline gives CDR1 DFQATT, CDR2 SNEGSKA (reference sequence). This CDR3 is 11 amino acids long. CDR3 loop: CRRTGNQPQHF. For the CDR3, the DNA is TGCAGGAGGACAGGGAATCAGCCCCAGCATTTT.

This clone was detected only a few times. The CDR3 spells CASSLERESDNEQFF. In nucleotides, the CDR3 is TGTGCCAGCAGCTTAGAGCGGGAGTCGGACAATGAGCAGTTCTTC. The rearrangement joins TRBV11-3 to TRBJ2-1; 7 bases match TRBD2. V lost 0 bases to trimming and J lost 5 bases; unmatched junction nucleotides: 4. Germline CDR1 reads SGHNT; CDR2 reads YENEEA. The CDR3 extends over 15 amino acids.

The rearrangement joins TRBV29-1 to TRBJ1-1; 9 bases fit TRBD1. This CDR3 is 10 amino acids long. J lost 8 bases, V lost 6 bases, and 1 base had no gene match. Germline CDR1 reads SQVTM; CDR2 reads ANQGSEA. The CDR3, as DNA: TGCAGCGTGGGGACAGGGGAAGCTTTCTTT. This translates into CSVGTGEAFF. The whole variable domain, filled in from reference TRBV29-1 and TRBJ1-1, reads SAVISQKPSRDICQRGTSLTIQCQVDSQVTMMFWYRQQPGQSLTLIATANQGSEATYESGFVIDKFPISRPNLTFSTLTVSNMSPEDSSIYLCSVGTGEAFFGQGTRLTVV.

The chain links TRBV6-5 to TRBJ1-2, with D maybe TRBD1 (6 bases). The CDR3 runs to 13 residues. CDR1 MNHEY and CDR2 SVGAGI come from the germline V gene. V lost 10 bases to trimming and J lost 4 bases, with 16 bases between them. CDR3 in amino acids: CAMAGEESYGYTF. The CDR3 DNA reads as TGTGCCATGGCAGGGGAAGAAAGCTATGGCTACACCTTC.

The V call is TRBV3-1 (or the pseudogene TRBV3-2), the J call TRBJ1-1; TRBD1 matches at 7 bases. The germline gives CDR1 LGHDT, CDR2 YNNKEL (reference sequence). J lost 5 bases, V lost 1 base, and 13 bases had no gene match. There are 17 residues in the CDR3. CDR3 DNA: TGTGCCAGCAGCCAAGGGGGTTCCTTCAGGGGGTGGACTGAAGCTTTCTTT. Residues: CASSQGGSFRGWTEAFF.

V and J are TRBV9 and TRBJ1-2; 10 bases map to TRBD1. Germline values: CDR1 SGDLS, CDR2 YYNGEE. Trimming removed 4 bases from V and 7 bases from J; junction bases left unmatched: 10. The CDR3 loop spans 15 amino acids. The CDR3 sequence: CASSPRTGGNFGYTF. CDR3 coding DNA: TGTGCCAGCAGCCCCCGGACAGGGGGTAATTTTGGCTACACCTTC.

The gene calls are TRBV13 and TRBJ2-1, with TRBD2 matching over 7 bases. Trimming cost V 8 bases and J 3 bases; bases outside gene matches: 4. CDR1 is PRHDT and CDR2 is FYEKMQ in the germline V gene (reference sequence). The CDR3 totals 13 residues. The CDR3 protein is CASRGDVYNEQFF. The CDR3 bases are TGTGCCAGCCGGGGGGACGTCTACAATGAGCAGTTCTTC.